Each of the 32 T cell receptor beta chains below was sequenced from the same sample in a study of cytomegalovirus exposure and HLA in healthy donors. The assay was immunoSEQ multiplex PCR, and TCRdb's table has in-frame clones only and misses some. Of approximately 58,000 clones listed, 85% to 95% are singletons. The sequenced sample was PBMCs. Receptors were obtained from a woman aged 18-35 years in good health and CMV-seropositive.

The chain uses TRBV10-3 and TRBJ2-3, with 8 bases lining up with TRBD2. V shed 10 bases, J shed 3 bases, and the junction held 6 bases outside the gene matches. CDR1 ENHRY and CDR2 SYGVKD come from the germline V gene. The CDR3 runs 13 residues. This CDR3 is CATISGDTDTQYF. DNA for the CDR3: TGTGCCACCATTAGCGGGGATACAGATACGCAGTATTTT.

The V call is TRBV30, the J call TRBJ1-1, with 7 nucleotides matching TRBD1. Germline V lookup: CDR1 GTSNPN, CDR2 SVGIG (reference sequence). V trimming: 3 bases; J trimming: 3 bases; junction bases outside the gene matches: 1. The CDR3 is made up of 12 amino acids. The CDR3 region has the DNA TGTGCCTGGAGGACAGGGTACACTGAAGCTTTCTTT. Amino acids: CAWRTGYTEAFF.

The chain links TRBV7-2 to TRBJ2-1; TRBD1 agrees at 10 bases. The trim removed 4 bases at V and 8 bases at J, leaving 11 bases unmatched. The CDR3 spans 16 residues. Per the germline V gene, CDR1 is SGHTA and CDR2 is FQGNSA. CDR3: CASSSALDRGAYEQFF. CDR3 DNA: TGTGCCAGCAGCTCCGCATTGGACAGGGGGGCATATGAGCAGTTCTTC.

This sequence joins TRBV4-1 and TRBJ2-1; D is possibly TRBD1 (6 bases). Trimming pared 6 bases from V and 0 bases from J, leaving 9 bases between. This CDR3 spans 14 amino acids. Germline V lookup: CDR1 MGHRA, CDR2 YSYEKL. As DNA, the CDR3 is TGCGCCAGCAGGCAGGGGAGCTCCTACAATGAGCAGTTCTTC. It translates to CASRQGSSYNEQFF.

The chain recombines TRBV27 with TRBJ2-7, with 8 bases identical to TRBD2. V dropped 5 bases and J dropped 4; count of bases not matched to a gene: 7. Germline CDR1 is MNHEY and CDR2 is SMNVEV (reference sequence). The CDR3 extends over 14 amino acids. This CDR3 is CASSGTSTSYEQYF. CDR3 DNA: TGTGCCAGCAGTGGGACTAGTACCTCTTACGAGCAGTACTTC.

The chain is built from TRBV19 and TRBJ2-5; 11 nucleotides line up with TRBD1. This CDR3 spans 16 amino acids. The germline V gene encodes CDR1 LNHDA and CDR2 SQIVND (reference sequence). Trimming removed 0 bases from V and 5 bases from J; junction bases left unmatched: 5. DNA for the CDR3: TGTGCCAGTAGTATAGATCTGTGGACAGGGGGCGAGACCCAGTACTTC. Its protein is CASSIDLWTGGETQYF.

The chain combines TRBV30 with TRBJ1-1; maybe TRBD1 (5 bases). Germline V gives CDR1 GTSNPN, CDR2 SVGIG (reference sequence). The germline V and J ends were trimmed by 5 bases and 6 bases, with 22 bases remaining between them. The CDR3 consists of 15 residues. As DNA, the CDR3 is TGTGCCTGGCGTACCCTGATAGGGGTGGTGGCTGAAGCTTTCTTT. It translates to CAWRTLIGVVAEAFF.

This chain connects TRBV29-1 to TRBJ1-5, with D unresolved. Trimming took off 4 bases at V and 5 bases at J, with 12 bases between the two ends. Germline V gives CDR1 SQVTM, CDR2 ANQGSEA. The CDR3 contains 13 residues. The DNA of the CDR3 is TGCAGCGTTGGGGCAGGAAGTCATCAGCCCCAGCATTTT. It is translated as CSVGAGSHQPQHF.

This clone was recorded once. The genes are TRBV15 and TRBJ2-7; TRBD2 is a possible D gene (5 bases). V lost 5 bases and J lost 3, with 8 bases in between. CDR1 and CDR2 from the germline V gene are LNHNV and YYDKDF (reference sequence). The CDR3 spans 12 residues. CDR3 sequence (DNA): TGTGCCACCAGCTTACTAGGCTACGAGCAGTACTTC. This encodes CATSLLGYEQYF.

Notes on this clone: The sample carries other DNA sequences with the same CDR3. The rearrangement links TRBV9 to TRBJ2-2, with D perhaps TRBD2 (5 bases). V was cut by 2 bases and J by 4 bases, with 6 bases left in between. This CDR3 has 13 residues. Germline V gene data show CDR1 as SGDLS and CDR2 as YYNGEE. This CDR3 reads CASSVRGTGELFF. The CDR3 DNA sequence: TGTGCCAGCAGCGTCCGGGGCACCGGGGAGCTGTTTTTT. Looking up the rest from reference TRBV9 and TRBJ2-2 gives the full variable domain: DSGVTQTPKHLITATGQRVTLRCSPRSGDLSVYWYQQSLDQGLQFLIQYYNGEERAKGNILERFSAQQFPDLHSELNLSSLELGDSALYFCASSVRGTGELFFGEGSRLTVL.

The chain is built from TRBV7-2 and TRBJ1-6; 7 bases are a match to TRBD1. Germline loops: CDR1 SGHTA, CDR2 FQGNSA. Germline trimming cut 1 base from V and 6 bases from J; bases unmatched to any gene: 3. The CDR3 extends over 15 amino acids. The CDR3 here is CASSLDRGPNSPLHF. DNA of the CDR3: TGTGCCAGCAGCTTAGACAGGGGCCCTAATTCACCCCTCCACTTT.

This rearrangement joins TRBV12-5 to TRBJ2-1, with 10 bases identical to TRBD2. This CDR3 comprises 16 residues. CDR1 and CDR2 from the germline V gene are LGHNT and FRNRAP. The junction had 3 bases not matched to a gene; V was cut back by 0 bases and J by 4 bases. CDR3 sequence (DNA): TGTGCTAGTGGTTTGGTACGGACTAGCGGTTACAATGAGCAGTTCTTC. It codes for CASGLVRTSGYNEQFF.

The chain employs TRBV7-9 and TRBJ2-1; D remains ambiguous. CDR1 and CDR2 (germline): SEHNR, FQNEAQ (reference sequence). CDR3 size: 14 residues. V lost 2 bases, J lost 6 bases, and 11 bases lay in between. The CDR3 loop reads CASSLRSTSNEQFF. The CDR3 DNA reads TGTGCCAGCAGCTTACGGTCCACTTCCAATGAGCAGTTCTTC.

This sequence joins TRBV7-9 and TRBJ1-4, with 8 bases lining up with TRBD1. Germline values: CDR1 SEHNR, CDR2 FQNEAQ (reference sequence). V lost 2 bases to trimming and J lost 11 bases; unmatched junction nucleotides: 4. The CDR3 spans 13 residues. CDR3 sequence reads: CASSLQGADKLFF. The CDR3 nucleotides read TGTGCCAGCAGCTTACAGGGGGCGGACAAACTGTTTTTT. Variable domain in full (rest from reference TRBV7-9 and TRBJ1-4): DTGVSQNPRHKITKRGQNVTFRCDPISEHNRLYWYRQTLGQGPEFLTYFQNEAQLEKSRLLSDRFSAERPKGSFSTLEIQRTEQGDSAMYLCASSLQGADKLFFGSGTQLSVL.

V usage is TRBV5-8 and J usage is TRBJ1-1; TRBD1 matches 7 bases. This CDR3 comprises 12 residues. J was trimmed by 9 bases and V by 5 bases; bases with no gene match: 7. Germline-derived CDR1 and CDR2 are SGHTS and YDEGEE. Written as DNA, the CDR3 is TGTGCCAGCAGTCCTGACAGGGCTAAAGCTTTCTTT. It codes for CASSPDRAKAFF. Variable domain in full (rest from reference TRBV5-8 and TRBJ1-1): EAGVTQSPTHLIKTRGQQATLRCSPISGHTSVYWYQQALGLGLQFLLWYDEGEERNRGNFPPRFSGRQFPNYSSELNVNALELEDSALYLCASSPDRAKAFFGQGTRLTVV.

The chain uses TRBV9 and TRBJ2-2; 8 bases align to TRBD2. Unmatched junction bases numbered 2, after V lost 1 base and J lost 6 bases. This CDR3 region has 14 residues. Germline V CDR1 and CDR2: SGDLS, YYNGEE. CDR3 sequence reads: CASSVTLAAGELFF. In nucleotides, the CDR3 is TGTGCCAGCAGCGTAACACTAGCGGCCGGGGAGCTGTTTTTT.

The rearrangement links TRBV21-1 to TRBJ1-5. TRBV21-1 is a known pseudogene. The CDR3 is made up of 16 amino acids. Written as DNA, the CDR3 is TGTGCCAGCAGCAAAAAAATTGGGCGGGGCCCTCAGCCCCAGCATTTT. Amino acids: CASSKKIGRGPQPQHF.

J is TRBJ1-1 and V is TRBV6-1; D may be TRBD1 (6 bases). This CDR3 is 14 amino acids long. The V end was cut by 4 bases, the J end by 5 bases, with 14 bases between. Per germline, CDR1 MNHNS and CDR2 SASEGT. The DNA of the CDR3 is TGTGCCAGCAGTGCCCAGACAGGTGGGACTGAAGCTTTCTTT. Protein product: CASSAQTGGTEAFF.

The V call is TRBV6-5, the J call TRBJ1-3; TRBD1 is a possible D gene (6 bases). Germline-derived CDR1 and CDR2 are MNHEY and SVGAGI. This CDR3 has 14 residues. Trimming pared 6 bases from V and 0 bases from J, leaving 9 bases between. This chain's CDR3 is CASRTGFSGNTIYF. The CDR3 coding sequence is TGTGCCAGCAGGACAGGATTCTCTGGAAACACCATATATTTT.

The genes are TRBV9 and TRBJ1-6; D is uncertain. CDR3 length: 14 amino acids. Germline CDR1 is SGDLS and CDR2 is YYNGEE. V lost 0 bases to trimming and J lost 7 bases, with 8 bases between them. For the CDR3, the DNA is TGTGCCAGCAGCGTAGATCACGGGAATTCACCCCTCCACTTT. Protein sequence: CASSVDHGNSPLHF.

The J gene is TRBJ2-1, the V gene TRBV27, with TRBD2 matching 7 bases. The CDR3 loop spans 15 amino acids. Germline V gives CDR1 MNHEY, CDR2 SMNVEV (reference sequence). V gave up 5 bases and J gave up 7 bases; unmatched junction bases: 11. CDR3 in DNA: TGTGCCAGCAGTCCTTGGGGCGGGAGTTGGAATGAGCAGTTCTTC. Its protein is CASSPWGGSWNEQFF.

This clone has just one count. This rearrangement joins TRBV5-5 to TRBJ2-5; 9 bases fit TRBD1. V shed 4 bases and J 5 bases; nucleotides not matched to a gene: 9. This CDR3 has 15 residues. Per germline, CDR1 SGHKS and CDR2 YYEKEE (reference sequence). The chain's CDR3 is CASSRNRGRGETQYF. DNA for the CDR3: TGTGCCAGCAGCCGGAACAGGGGGCGGGGGGAGACCCAGTACTTC.

This chain links TRBV30 with TRBJ2-7; TRBD2 matches 15 bases. The CDR3 has 15 residues. CDR1 and CDR2 from the germline V gene are GTSNPN and SVGIG (reference sequence). With V trimmed by 3 bases and J by 4 bases, 4 bases remained unmatched. Here the CDR3 reads CAWSVGLAGGYEQYF. In DNA, the CDR3 is TGTGCCTGGAGCGTGGGACTAGCGGGAGGATACGAGCAGTACTTC. Supplemented by reference TRBV30 and TRBJ2-7, the full variable domain reads SQTIHQWPATLVQPVGSPLSLECTVEGTSNPNLYWYRQAAGRGLQLLFYSVGIGQISSEVPQNLSASRPQDRQFILSSKKLLLSDSGFYLCAWSVGLAGGYEQYFGPGTRLTVT.

V and J are TRBV7-2 and TRBJ2-2; 7 bases match TRBD1. From germline, CDR1 is SGHTA and CDR2 FQGNSA. This CDR3 is built from 16 residues. The trim removed 6 bases at V and 1 base at J, leaving 8 bases unmatched. This chain's CDR3 is CASRSTGVLNTGELFF. Written as DNA, the CDR3 is TGTGCCAGCAGAAGCACAGGGGTTTTGAACACCGGGGAGCTGTTTTTT.

V usage is TRBV29-1 and J usage is TRBJ1-1; D remains unclear. V dropped 8 bases and J dropped 2 bases, with 3 bases sitting between them. Per germline, CDR1 SQVTM and CDR2 ANQGSEA. The length of the CDR3 is 9 residues. CDR3 protein: CSTNTEAFF. CDR3 in DNA: TGCAGCACAAACACTGAAGCTTTCTTT.

The chain links TRBV4-1 to TRBJ2-5, with D tentatively TRBD2 (5 bases). Trimming removed 0 bases from V and 4 bases from J, with 12 bases in between. There are 15 residues in the CDR3. Per germline, CDR1 MGHRA and CDR2 YSYEKL. The CDR3 DNA reads as TGCGCCAGCAGCCAAGAGAAGGTAGCGCGAGAGACCCAGTACTTC. As protein: CASSQEKVARETQYF.

The J gene is TRBJ1-1, the V gene TRBV5-6; D not certain. This CDR3 region has 15 residues. Germline values: CDR1 SGHDT, CDR2 YYEEEE. Trimming pared 4 bases from V and 0 bases from J, leaving 13 bases between. CDR3 DNA: TGTGCCAGCAGCATTACAGAGATCATGAACACTGAAGCTTTCTTT. It is translated as CASSITEIMNTEAFF.

CDR3 in DNA: TGTGCCAGCTCACCAAGTATCGGTACGTCCTACAATGAGCAGTTCTTC. It translates to CASSPSIGTSYNEQFF. This sequence joins TRBV18 and TRBJ2-1; D unclear. V was clipped by 2 bases and J by 1 base, with 12 bases between them. The germline V gene has CDR1 KGHSH and CDR2 LQKENI. CDR3 length: 16 amino acids.

The V and J genes are TRBV7-3 and TRBJ2-2; the D gene is possibly TRBD1 (6 bases). Germline CDR1 and CDR2: SGHTA and FQGTGA. This CDR3 has 14 residues. Trimming removed 4 bases at V and 5 bases at J, with 11 bases between. CDR3 loop: CASSSITGTGELFF. The CDR3 DNA follows: TGTGCCAGCAGCTCCATAACAGGGACCGGGGAGCTGTTTTTT.

This chain uses TRBV28 with TRBJ1-1; D remains unclear. Trimming took off 3 bases at V and 1 base at J, with 6 bases between the two ends. The CDR3 totals 13 residues. Germline V gives CDR1 MDHEN, CDR2 SYDVKM. CDR3 amino acids: CASSLVRNTEAFF. The CDR3 region has the DNA TGTGCCAGCAGTTTGGTCAGGAACACTGAAGCTTTCTTT.

The chain combines TRBV5-8 with TRBJ1-2, with 7 bases fitting TRBD1. The trim removed 0 bases at V and 2 bases at J, leaving 4 bases unmatched. From germline, CDR1 is SGHTS and CDR2 YDEGEE. The CDR3 is 15 residues long. In DNA form, the CDR3 reads TGTGCCAGCAGCTTGGAATACAGGGGAAACTATGGCTACACCTTC. It specifies CASSLEYRGNYGYTF.

The rearrangement uses TRBV9 and TRBJ2-2; 15 nucleotides match TRBD2. J was trimmed by 0 bases and V by 4 bases; bases with no gene match: 10. This CDR3 is built from 20 residues. Germline CDR1 reads SGDLS; CDR2 reads YYNGEE. Here the CDR3 DNA reads TGTGCCAGCAGCCAACAAAGGACTAGCGGGGGGGACGCGAACACCGGGGAGCTGTTTTTT. Protein product: CASSQQRTSGGDANTGELFF.